The clone carrying this T cell receptor (beta chain) was counted only a few times. Germline CDR1 reads LNHDA; CDR2 reads SQIVND (reference sequence). The CDR3 covers 14 residues. V was pared by 3 bases and J by 4 bases, with 2 bases of the junction left unmatched. This entry belongs to a study of cytomegalovirus exposure and HLA in healthy donors. In the PCR, 60 Vbeta and 13 Jbeta primers were used. This table comes from immunoSEQ multiplex PCR, and its TCRdb copy is limited to in-frame clones, with some not included. Of roughly 200,000 clones in the sample, about 9.4% are singletons; the top ten hold approximately 1.3%. Each donor was healthy, and each was a bone marrow donor. Donors sampled were nominally healthy, though unrecorded immune exposures were likely.

Material for sequencing was PBMCs. This sequence originates from a woman in her twenties or thirties in good health and CMV-seropositive. J is TRBJ2-2 and V is TRBV19, with 7 bases identical to TRBD2. The CDR3 loop is CASSIGRFTGELFF. DNA of the CDR3: TGTGCCAGTAGTATCGGGAGGTTCACCGGGGAGCTGTTTTTT.